A single sample is the source of the 22 T cell receptor beta chains below, sequenced in a study of cytomegalovirus exposure and HLA in healthy donors. PCR primers comprised 60 Vbeta and 13 Jbeta primers. Clones were sequenced by immunoSEQ multiplex PCR, and TCRdb holds only the in-frame ones, with some missing. The data show under 150,000 clones, with about three quarters seen just once and 2.9% held by the top ten. The sequenced sample was PBMCs. The origin of the receptors is a human donor in good health.

A single count supports this clone. V usage is TRBV2 and J usage is TRBJ2-1; 10 bases fit TRBD1. The CDR3 spans 15 residues. J gave up 4 bases and V 8 bases, and 8 bases lay outside the gene matches. The germline CDR1 and CDR2 sequences are SNHLY and FYNNEI. CDR3 DNA: TGTGCCAGCGGGCGGACAGGGGGAACGTACAATGAGCAGTTCTTC. Encoded protein: CASGRTGGTYNEQFF.

The genes are TRBV6-5 and TRBJ1-1; unclear D gene. This CDR3 region has 14 residues. Trimming removed 6 bases at V and 0 bases at J, with 11 bases between. Germline assignment: CDR1 MNHEY and CDR2 SVGAGI. The CDR3 region is CASRQQTLNTEAFF. The DNA of the CDR3 is TGTGCCAGCAGGCAACAGACATTGAACACTGAAGCTTTCTTT.

This clone was found once. The V call is TRBV6-5, the J call TRBJ1-2; a weak D match, TRBD1 (5 bases). CDR1 and CDR2 from the germline V gene are MNHEY and SVGAGI. V lost 0 bases and J 4 bases, leaving 12 bases between the germline ends. This CDR3 comprises 15 residues. The CDR3 spells CASSYSIAGLYGYTF. The CDR3 region has the DNA TGTGCCAGCAGTTACTCGATAGCAGGGCTCTATGGCTACACCTTC.

The chain carries TRBV12-5 and TRBJ1-1; D not certain. V dropped 3 bases and J dropped 4 bases, with 6 bases sitting between them. The CDR3 totals 12 residues. Germline lookup yields CDR1 LGHNT and CDR2 FRNRAP. The CDR3 sequence is CASGFSFTEAFF. The CDR3 nucleotides are TGTGCTAGTGGTTTCAGTTTCACTGAAGCTTTCTTT.

The rearrangement uses TRBV10-3 and TRBJ2-1, with 10 bases that match TRBD2. J gave up 0 bases and V 5 bases, and 1 base lay outside the gene matches. The CDR3 contains 15 residues. In germline, CDR1 is ENHRY, CDR2 SYGVKD. DNA of the CDR3: TGTGCCATCAGTTTAGCGGGGGGCTCCTACAATGAGCAGTTCTTC. Residues: CAISLAGGSYNEQFF.

The V call is TRBV7-2, the J call TRBJ2-7, with D possibly matching TRBD1 (5 bases). The V end was cut by 4 bases, the J end by 3 bases, with 7 bases between. This CDR3 spans 12 amino acids. Germline V lookup: CDR1 SGHTA, CDR2 FQGNSA. This CDR3 is CASSSDNYEQYF. As DNA, the CDR3 is TGTGCCAGCAGCTCGGACAACTACGAGCAGTACTTC.

V usage is TRBV9 and J usage is TRBJ2-3; possibly TRBD2 for D (5 bases). The CDR3 extends over 15 amino acids. Trimming removed 4 bases at V and 2 bases at J, with 14 bases between. CDR1 is SGDLS, CDR2 YYNGEE, per germline. CDR3 in DNA: TGTGCCAGCAGCCCCCTGGAGCGGAACACAGATACGCAGTATTTT. Translation: CASSPLERNTDTQYF.

This rearrangement joins TRBV5-1 to TRBJ2-6, with 13 bases identical to TRBD2. The V and J ends lost 3 bases and 3 bases, in that order; junction bases with no gene match: 6. In germline, CDR1 is SGHRS, CDR2 YFSETQ. The CDR3 spans 18 residues. This chain's CDR3 is CASSSVGLAGIGANVLTF. In DNA form, the CDR3 reads TGCGCCAGCAGCTCGGTGGGACTAGCGGGGATTGGGGCCAACGTCCTGACTTTC.

The chain joins TRBV28 to TRBJ1-1; D unclear. Trimming left V 7 bases short and J 10 bases short, with 25 bases between. The CDR3 runs 15 residues. CDR1 and CDR2 from the germline V gene are MDHEN and SYDVKM. CDR3 residues: CASTSPGLLTGLAFF. DNA of the CDR3: TGTGCCAGCACCTCACCCGGGCTCTTGACGGGGTTAGCTTTCTTT.

This clone has only a few counts. J is TRBJ1-5 and V is TRBV19; D gene uncertain. V lost 5 bases and J 7 bases, leaving 12 bases between the germline ends. The CDR3 spans 13 residues. Germline CDR1 LNHDA, CDR2 SQIVND (reference sequence). Written as DNA, the CDR3 is TGTGCCAGTAGTGATACGGGTAACCAGCCCCAGCATTTT. This encodes CASSDTGNQPQHF.

The gene calls are TRBV5-1 and TRBJ2-5; 7 bases fit TRBD2. After removal of 2 bases from V and 1 base from J, the junction contained 11 bases not matched to a gene. The germline CDR1 and CDR2 sequences are SGHRS and YFSETQ. The CDR3 has 17 amino acids. The CDR3 DNA reads TGCGCCAGCAGCTTTATGGGGAGGGCGGGAACCCAAGAGACCCAGTACTTC. Its translation: CASSFMGRAGTQETQYF. The variable domain in full, with the rest retrieved from reference TRBV5-1 and TRBJ2-5, is KAGVTQTPRYLIKTRGQQVTLSCSPISGHRSVSWYQQTPGQGLQFLFEYFSETQRNKGNFPGRFSGRQFSNSRSEMNVSTLELGDSALYLCASSFMGRAGTQETQYFGPGTRLLVL.

The V gene is TRBV30, the J gene TRBJ1-6, with D unresolved. V lost 1 base and J lost 7, with 11 bases in between. The germline CDR1 and CDR2 sequences are GTSNPN and SVGIG (reference sequence). The CDR3 covers 14 residues. CDR3 nucleotide sequence: TGTGCCTGGAGTGCGGGCCAGCGGAATTCACCCCTCCACTTT. It codes for CAWSAGQRNSPLHF.

The chain uses TRBV9 and TRBJ1-2; D perhaps matches TRBD1 (6 bases). CDR3 size: 14 residues. CDR1 is SGDLS, CDR2 YYNGEE, per germline. Trimming removed 0 bases from V and 4 bases from J, with 10 bases in between. In nucleotides, the CDR3 is TGTGCCAGCAGCGTAGGGACAGACCTCTATGGCTACACCTTC. This encodes CASSVGTDLYGYTF.

The V and J genes are TRBV4-3 and TRBJ2-7; perhaps TRBD1 as D (6 bases). The V gene's germline CDR1 is LGHNA and CDR2 YSLEER. V was trimmed by 4 bases and J by 4 bases, leaving 17 bases between them. This CDR3 spans 15 amino acids. The CDR3 DNA reads TGCGCCAGCAGCCGATCAGAACAGGGTGGTTACGAGCAGTACTTC. It encodes CASSRSEQGGYEQYF.

This sequence joins TRBV7-9 and TRBJ2-1; 7 bases align to TRBD2. The germline CDR1 and CDR2 sequences are SEHNR and FQNEAQ (reference sequence). This CDR3 is 14 amino acids long. The ends lost 5 bases at V and 5 bases at J; junction bases unmatched: 6. CDR3 bases: TGTGCCAGCAGCCCGGGACTAAGTGACAATGAGCAGTTCTTC. Protein sequence: CASSPGLSDNEQFF. Drawing the rest from reference TRBV7-9 and TRBJ2-1, the complete variable domain is DTGVSQNPRHKITKRGQNVTFRCDPISEHNRLYWYRQTLGQGPEFLTYFQNEAQLEKSRLLSDRFSAERPKGSFSTLEIQRTEQGDSAMYLCASSPGLSDNEQFFGPGTRLTVL.

Notes on this clone: An end of the junction does not agree with germline; a read error may underlie this. The chain carries TRBV27 and TRBJ1-2; 7 bases line up with TRBD1. CDR3 length equals 17 residues. Germline V gives CDR1 MNHEY, CDR2 SMNVEV (reference sequence). The CDR3 loop is CASSLRGHVGGGYGYTF. The CDR3 DNA sequence: TGTGCCAGCAGTTTAAGGGGGCATGTGGGGGGAGGCTATGGCTACACCTTT.

This chain connects TRBV6-5 to TRBJ2-2; D remains ambiguous. CDR1 and CDR2 (germline): MNHEY, SVGAGI. V lost 2 bases to trimming and J lost 3 bases, with 4 bases between them. The CDR3 runs to 13 residues. The CDR3 nucleotides read TGTGCCAGCAGTTACCAGGACACCGGGGAGCTGTTTTTT. Translation: CASSYQDTGELFF.

The rearrangement joins TRBV7-9 to TRBJ1-3, with D tentatively TRBD1 (5 bases). The CDR3 length is 16 residues. V was clipped by 7 bases and J by 0 bases, with 16 bases between them. From germline, CDR1 is SEHNR and CDR2 FQNEAQ (reference sequence). DNA of the CDR3: TGTGCCAGCACCCCGCGGGGCTCCTCCTCTGGAAACACCATATATTTT. This gives the protein CASTPRGSSSGNTIYF. Drawing the rest from reference TRBV7-9 and TRBJ1-3, the complete variable domain is DTGVSQNPRHKITKRGQNVTFRCDPISEHNRLYWYRQTLGQGPEFLTYFQNEAQLEKSRLLSDRFSAERPKGSFSTLEIQRTEQGDSAMYLCASTPRGSSSGNTIYFGEGSWLTVV.

As to this clone: This specimen includes other DNA sequences encoding the same CDR3. The chain employs TRBV30 and TRBJ1-2; 9 bases are shared with TRBD1. The ends lost 2 bases at V and 2 bases at J; junction bases unmatched: 3. Germline V gene data show CDR1 as GTSNPN and CDR2 as SVGIG (reference sequence). The CDR3 extends over 14 amino acids. The CDR3 here is CAWSPGTGNYGYTF. CDR3 nucleotide sequence: TGTGCCTGGAGTCCAGGGACAGGGAACTATGGCTACACCTTC.

The chain has TRBV27 and TRBJ2-7, with TRBD2 matching over 9 bases. Germline V gene sequence: CDR1 MNHEY, CDR2 SMNVEV (reference sequence). The length of the CDR3 is 14 residues. After removal of 5 bases from V and 3 bases from J, the junction contained 5 bases not matched to a gene. Written as DNA, the CDR3 is TGTGCCAGCAGTCGTAGCGGGAGTGTCTACGAGCAGTACTTC. Translating it yields CASSRSGSVYEQYF.

The rearrangement uses TRBV28 and TRBJ1-4, with TRBD1 identical over 7 bases. The V segment lost 5 bases and the J segment 8 bases; nucleotides outside the gene matches: 11. The CDR3 contains 15 residues. CDR1 is MDHEN and CDR2 is SYDVKM in the germline V gene. Here the CDR3 reads CASSQTTGWGEKLFF. CDR3 sequence (DNA): TGTGCCAGCAGTCAAACGACAGGGTGGGGGGAAAAACTGTTTTTT. Supplemented by reference TRBV28 and TRBJ1-4, the full variable domain reads DVKVTQSSRYLVKRTGEKVFLECVQDMDHENMFWYRQDPGLGLRLIYFSYDVKMKEKGDIPEGYSVSREKKERFSLILESASTNQTSMYLCASSQTTGWGEKLFFGSGTQLSVL.

The CDR3 spells CASSARDTQYF. The CDR3 nucleotides are TGTGCCAGCAGTGCTAGAGATACGCAGTATTTT. V is TRBV25-1 and J is TRBJ2-3; D ambiguous. V dropped 4 bases and J dropped 5 bases, with 4 bases sitting between them. From germline, CDR1 is MGHDK and CDR2 SYGVNS. CDR3 size: 11 residues.